This entry features one T cell receptor beta chain sequence. TCRdb keeps only in-frame clones here, not all; method: immunoSEQ multiplex PCR. The sample shows 70,000 to 75,000 clones, approximately 87% of them seen only once. These data come from a study of PD-L1 blockade in urothelial cancer. Study information: Individuals in the cohort had been given 0 to 3 earlier chemotherapy regimens.

V was clipped by 1 base and J by 4 bases; unmatched bases: 4. The CDR3 runs 15 residues. The germline V gene encodes CDR1 LNHDA and CDR2 SQIVND (reference sequence). As to time point: pretreatment peripheral blood. Patients had locally advanced or metastatic urothelial carcinoma. Sequenced material: PBMCs, taken around atezolizumab (anti-PD-L1) treatment. The chain combines TRBV19 with TRBJ2-5, with 9 bases identical to TRBD2. The sequence was collected from a man in his 70s with urothelial cancer. CDR3 in amino acids: CASSIASGKGETQYF. The CDR3 DNA reads as TGTGCCAGTAGTATAGCTAGCGGGAAAGGAGAGACCCAGTACTTC.